This T cell receptor beta chain was retrieved from a study of T cells in Graves' hyperthyroidism and ophthalmopathy. Germline V gene sequence: CDR1 MNHEY, CDR2 SMNVEV (reference sequence). Trimming removed 5 bases at V and 11 bases at J, with 21 bases between. The CDR3 length is 14 residues. Amplification of TCR beta CDR3 regions was performed using RNA transcripts as template. With the HTBI primer set, the TCR CDR3 went through a first round of RT-PCR. In TCRdb, the multiplex PCR reads were re-called with MiXCR into one record per CDR3 protein. The sample carries around 300,000 distinct CDR3 sequences, about 15% recorded once. For the diagnoses, clinical symptoms, serum thyroxine and TRAb, thyroid ultrasound and orbital computed tomography were used.

V is TRBV27 and J is TRBJ2-5, with D perhaps matching TRBD1 or TRBD2 (5 bases each). Material: blood. The receptor was derived from a woman under 40 with Graves' hyperthyroidism. As DNA, the CDR3 is TGTGCCAGCAGTACCTTGAGGGGCCCAAAACGTCAGTACTTC. Amino acids: CASSTLRGPKRQYF.